The rows below give T cell receptor beta chains drawn from one sample of a study of T cells in Graves' hyperthyroidism and ophthalmopathy. TCRdb redid the calling of the multiplex PCR reads with MiXCR, one entry per CDR3 protein. This sample carries 500,000 to 550,000 distinct CDR3 sequences, around 20% of them seen once, and the ten largest clones take about 30%. Sequencing was done on a sample of blood. Receptors originate from a man in his late teens or twenties with Graves' hyperthyroidism. Both conserved end residues are part of each CDR3. Each record gives: CDR3 DNA, CDR3 protein, V gene, clone size, J gene, D gene. D genes are given only for firm matches. Clone size is not always given. Where it is, it says once, few, many or a class for expanded clones.

TGCAGTGCTCAGGGGTACACTGAAGCTTTCTTT | CSAQGYTEAFF | TRBV20-1 | . | TRBJ1-1 | .
TGTGCCAGCAGCTTTACAGGGAAGGACGAGCAGTACTTC | CASSFTGKDEQYF | TRBV9 | many | TRBJ2-7 | .
TGCGCCAGCAGCCAAGGGACAGGGGACCACGAGCAGTACTTC | CASSQGTGDHEQYF | TRBV4-1 | many | TRBJ2-7 | TRBD1
TGTGCCAGCAGTTACAGCGGGGGCGGCGCCGGGGAGCTGTTTTTT | CASSYSGGGAGELFF | TRBV6-5 | many | TRBJ2-2 | TRBD2
TGTGCCACCAGCAGCACCGGGACCGCGATTTACGAGCAGTACTTC | CATSSTGTAIYEQYF | TRBV15 | . | TRBJ2-7 | .
TGTGCCAGCAGTTTCTTCCCGGCGGACAGGGTGAACACTGAAGCTTTCTTT | CASSFFPADRVNTEAFF | TRBV28 | many | TRBJ1-1 | TRBD1
TGTGCCACCAGGGGGCCAGCGAACACTGAAGCTTTCTTT | CATRGPANTEAFF | TRBV15 | many | TRBJ1-1 | .
TGTGCCAGCAGTTACTGGGGGCGTGCCACCGGGGAGCTGTTTTTT | CASSYWGRATGELFF | TRBV6-5 | many | TRBJ2-2 | .
TGTGCCAGCAGACCCCTCAAGGGACAGAAAGAGACCCAGTACTTC | CASRPLKGQKETQYF | TRBV11-2 | few | TRBJ2-5 | TRBD1
TGTGCCAGCAGCCAGGGTCTTGGGGGCTACACCTTC | CASSQGLGGYTF | TRBV4-2 | . | TRBJ1-2 | .
TGTGCCTGGGGAGACACCTCCGGGGAGCTGTTTTTT | CAWGDTSGELFF | TRBV30 | . | TRBJ2-2 | .
TGTGCCAGCATCATGGACAGGGTAACTGGAAACACCATATATTTT | CASIMDRVTGNTIYF | TRBV2 | many | TRBJ1-3 | TRBD1
TGCAGTGCTCGCGGGACTCTATCCTACGAGCAGTACTTC | CSARGTLSYEQYF | TRBV20-1 | . | TRBJ2-7 | .
TGTGCTAGTGGTTTGAATGTACAGGGACAGGGCAACTATGGCTACACCTTC | CASGLNVQGQGNYGYTF | TRBV12-5 | many | TRBJ1-2 | TRBD1
TGTGCCAGCAGTGAAGGAGGACATCCCACCTACGAGCAGTACTTC | CASSEGGHPTYEQYF | TRBV2 | many | TRBJ2-7 | .
TGTGCCAGCAAGCTAAGGACAGGCTATGGCTACACCTTC | CASKLRTGYGYTF | TRBV12-3/TRBV12-4 | many | TRBJ1-2 | TRBD1
TGTGCCAGCAGTTTTAGACTAGCGGGCCGAGGAAGCCACGAGCAGTACTTC | CASSFRLAGRGSHEQYF | TRBV28 | many | TRBJ2-7 | TRBD2
TGTGCCAGCAGTCCTCCCGGGGCCTCCTACGAGCAGTACTTC | CASSPPGASYEQYF | TRBV12-3/TRBV12-4 | many | TRBJ2-7 | .
TGCAGCGTTGGAAGTGTACCTAACACCGGGGAGCTGTTTTTT | CSVGSVPNTGELFF | TRBV29-1 | many | TRBJ2-2 | .
TGTGCCAGCAGCTCAAAGGACTTAGCCGAGACCCAGTACTTC | CASSSKDLAETQYF | TRBV6-1 | many | TRBJ2-5 | .
TGTGCCAGCAGACCCACTACTCCCCATAGCGGGGTAAGGTACACCGGGGAGCTGTTTTTT | CASRPTTPHSGVRYTGELFF | TRBV6-4 | many | TRBJ2-2 | TRBD2
TGTGCCAGCAGTTACCGGGCCTATCGAGACTATGGCTACACCTTC | CASSYRAYRDYGYTF | TRBV6-5 | . | TRBJ1-2 | .
TGCAGTGTGGGGTCGGCCGGGGCGCGTGGCTACACCTTC | CSVGSAGARGYTF | TRBV20-1 | . | TRBJ1-2 | .
TGTGCCAGCAGAGGGGGAGGGGCTGGTAACACTGAAGCTTTCTTT | CASRGGGAGNTEAFF | TRBV6-1 | . | TRBJ1-1 | .
TGTGCCAGCAAGCAGTTGGCAGGGGATGAGACCCAGTACTTC | CASKQLAGDETQYF | TRBV2 | . | TRBJ2-5 | .
TGTGCCAGCATATATCGGACAGGGATCCTCGACTATGGCTACACCTTC | CASIYRTGILDYGYTF | TRBV2 | many | TRBJ1-2 | TRBD1
TGTGCCAGCAGCTTAATCAGGGGGCGAAGCGACTATGGCTACACCTTC | CASSLIRGRSDYGYTF | TRBV7-8 | many | TRBJ1-2 | TRBD1
. | CASSYSFGPGSYGYTF | TRBV28 | . | TRBJ1-2 | .
TGTGCCAGCAGTTTATTTGGGGCCTCGAACTATGGCTACACCTTC | CASSLFGASNYGYTF | TRBV12-3/TRBV12-4 | once | TRBJ1-2 | .
TGTGCCAGCAGTGAAAGACAGGAGAACACTGAAGCTTTCTTT | CASSERQENTEAFF | TRBV6-1 | many | TRBJ1-1 | .
TGCGCCAGCAGCCAGGGACCAGGGGGTTACGAGCAGTACTTC | CASSQGPGGYEQYF | TRBV4-1 | many | TRBJ2-7 | TRBD1